Listed here are 6 T cell receptor beta chains from one sample, sequenced in a study of cytomegalovirus exposure and HLA in healthy donors. Use of 60 Vbeta and 13 Jbeta primers characterized the PCR. Repertoires were generated with immunoSEQ multiplex PCR, while TCRdb's copy carries only in-frame clones and drops some. The sample contains 100,000 to 150,000 clones, around 68% of which appear only once. Sequenced input: PBMCs. All receptors come from a woman aged 45-65 years in good health and CMV-seropositive.

The chain recombines TRBV7-2 with TRBJ1-3; D unresolved. Per germline, CDR1 SGHTA and CDR2 FQGNSA. This CDR3 has 15 amino acids. Deletions cut 2 bases from V and 2 bases from J, with 10 bases between. The CDR3 is CASSLSHDPGNTIYF. The CDR3 DNA is TGTGCCAGCAGCTTAAGCCACGATCCTGGAAACACCATATATTTT.

V usage is TRBV11-2 and J usage is TRBJ1-2; D possibly corresponds to TRBD1 (6 bases). The V end lost 3 bases, the J end lost 12 bases, and 17 bases lay between the germline ends. This CDR3 is built from 13 residues. Germline lookup yields CDR1 SGHAT and CDR2 FQNNGV. CDR3 loop: CASSFLGSGVHTF. The CDR3 bases are TGTGCCAGCAGCTTCCTAGGTTCAGGGGTACACACCTTC.

The chain employs TRBV5-5 and TRBJ1-5; the D gene is possibly TRBD1 (5 bases). V was trimmed by 0 bases and J by 7 bases, leaving 14 bases between them. The germline CDR1 and CDR2 sequences are SGHKS and YYEKEE (reference sequence). The CDR3 has 15 residues. Here the CDR3 reads CASSLVPAKGQPQHF. The CDR3 coding sequence is TGTGCCAGCAGCTTGGTTCCGGCGAAGGGGCAGCCCCAGCATTTT.

This chain joins TRBV19 and TRBJ1-1, with no clear D. Per germline, CDR1 LNHDA and CDR2 SQIVND (reference sequence). V was shortened by 7 bases and J by 4 bases, with 13 bases between the two germline ends. The CDR3 runs 13 residues. In DNA, the CDR3 is TGTGCCAGTACCTGGTTCGAGGGCACTGAAGCTTTCTTT. It codes for CASTWFEGTEAFF.

The chain recombines TRBV2 with TRBJ2-2, with TRBD2 matching over 11 bases. The trim removed 5 bases at V and 2 bases at J, leaving 4 bases unmatched. This CDR3 region has 16 residues. Per germline, CDR1 SNHLY and CDR2 FYNNEI. The CDR3 here is CASSTTSGVNTGELFF. The CDR3 DNA follows: TGTGCCAGCAGTACGACTAGCGGGGTCAACACCGGGGAGCTGTTTTTT.

The chain employs TRBV11-2 and TRBJ1-1; 7 bases agree with TRBD1. CDR3 size: 14 residues. J lost 0 bases, V lost 5 bases, and 3 bases had no gene match. Germline CDR1 and CDR2: SGHAT and FQNNGV. Written as DNA, the CDR3 is TGTGCCAGCAGCCCGACAGGGATGAACACTGAAGCTTTCTTT. The encoded protein is CASSPTGMNTEAFF. The full variable domain, with the rest looked up from reference TRBV11-2 and TRBJ1-1, is EAGVAQSPRYKIIEKRQSVAFWCNPISGHATLYWYQQILGQGPKLLIQFQNNGVVDDSQLPKDRFSAERLKGVDSTLKIQPAKLEDSAVYLCASSPTGMNTEAFFGQGTRLTVV.